This TCR beta chain was sequenced in a study of blood T cells in healthy people across ages. Across the whole study: With template switching, about one barcoded beta molecule was captured per two T cells.

Turning to this clonotype: The antigen is undetermined.

A J-beta primer mix and a sample-barcoded 5' primer were used in a second PCR of roughly 6 to 11 cycles. Each sample yielded at least 2.5 million CDR3-containing paired-end reads. TCRdb itself ran the 5' RACE reads through MiXCR, one entry per CDR3 protein. Seen here are 850,000 to 1,000,000 distinct CDR3 sequences, about 51% observed once, and the top ten hold around 21%. Findings and caveats of the study: Roughly linearly, TCR beta diversity per million T cells fell as age increased.

The CDR3 runs 13 residues. Per-sample yields of isolated PBMCs were at least 6 million. Source material: blood. This sequence joins TRBV12-3 or TRBV12-4 and TRBJ2-1, with D possibly being TRBD1 (5 bases). The end of the DNA aligns better with TRBJ2-7, so the J call may be wrong. The source of this sequence is a woman aged 60-70 years in good health. The CDR3 DNA follows: TGTGCCAGCAGTCCCTGGGGCTACAATGAGCAGTACTTC. It translates to CASSPWGYNEQYF.